This TCR beta chain was retrieved from a study of blood T cells in healthy people across ages. The V end was cut by 6 bases, the J end by 4 bases, with 11 bases between. The germline V gene encodes CDR1 SGHTA and CDR2 FQGTGA. The CDR3 totals 13 residues. This clonotype was seen a handful of times. The authors ran a second PCR of about 7 to 11 cycles using a sample-barcoded 5' primer and a J-beta primer mix. Each TCR beta cDNA got a 12-nucleotide random molecular identifier. TCRdb called the 5' RACE reads again in MiXCR, with one record for every CDR3 protein. The table records about a million distinct CDR3 sequences, about 48% of them present only once.

The sequenced sample consisted of blood. This TCR came from a man aged 25-45 years in good health. V is TRBV7-3 and J is TRBJ2-3; D perhaps matches TRBD2 (6 bases). This chain's CDR3 is CASREGGADTQYF. In nucleotides, the CDR3 is TGTGCCAGCAGGGAGGGCGGGGCAGATACGCAGTATTTT.